This T cell receptor (beta chain) is from a study of blood T cell repertoires in COVID-19. Looking at the study overall: The study drew acute and convalescent COVID-19 samples from the United States, Italy and Spain. Sources were T cells, B-cell-depleted T cells, or PBMCs; the material itself was cDNA or gDNA.

In the study's own analysis: Estimated nucleated cell counts came from reference gene primer amplification. Sequencing used immunoSEQ multiplex PCR; TCRdb keeps in-frame clones, though not all of them. V, J and clone size were drawn from that table, and D and trimming were deduced from the DNA. The data show 200,000 to 300,000 clones, around 89% seen once. Germline V gives CDR1 KGHSH, CDR2 LQKENI. After removal of 4 bases from V and 2 bases from J, the junction contained 5 bases not matched to a gene. The CDR3 is 15 residues long. The rearrangement links TRBV18 to TRBJ2-5; 9 bases are shared with TRBD2. This TCR was sampled from a man in his fifties or sixties who had recovered from COVID-19. The sequenced material came from peripheral blood. Here the CDR3 reads CASSRGGAVQETQYF. The CDR3, as DNA: TGTGCCAGCTCACGCGGGGGGGCGGTACAAGAGACCCAGTACTTC. Full variable domain (remainder filled in from reference TRBV18 and TRBJ2-5): NAGVMQNPRHLVRRRGQEARLRCSPMKGHSHVYWYRQLPEEGLKFMVYLQKENIIDESGMPKERFSAEFPKEGPSILRIQQVVRGDSAAYFCASSRGGAVQETQYFGPGTRLLVL.